A selection of T cell receptor beta chains follows, all from one sample in a study of CD8 T cell repertoires and HIV-1 epitope variants. Using immunoSEQ multiplex PCR, the repertoire was profiled, and TCRdb retains in-frame clones only, with some absent. Here the sample spans fewer than 6,000 clones, approximately 62% being singletons. These receptors' antigens are unknown. Sequencing was carried out using cultured CD8+ T cells derived from PBMCs. The source is a male donor with HIV. CDR3s include the opening cysteine and the closing phenylalanine or tryptophan. A D gene is named only where the DNA matches it firmly. Clone size is given for some rows only: seen once, a few or many times, or a class if the clone is expanded.

>TRBJ2-2|-|TRBV4-2|TRBD2
TGTGCCAGCAGCCAAGATACTCGGACTAGCGGGAGGAGGGCCGGGGAGCTGTTTTTT
CASSQDTRTSGRRAGELFF
>TRBJ2-3|-|TRBV6-4|TRBD1
TGTGCCAGCTCGCGGGACAGGGTCACAGATACGCAGTATTTT
CASSRDRVTDTQYF
>TRBJ1-4|-|TRBV2|-
TGTGCCAGCACCTCTCGGAGGGGGACTAATGAAAAACTGTTTTTT
CASTSRRGTNEKLFF
>TRBJ1-6|-|TRBV15|-
TGTGCCACCAGCAGATTACCTCGACCAAATAATTCACCCCTCCACTTT
CATSRLPRPNNSPLHF
>TRBJ2-5|once|TRBV28|TRBD1
TGTGCCAGCAGACCAACGGCGGGACAGGGAGAAGAGACCCAGTACTTC
CASRPTAGQGEETQYF
>TRBJ2-1|-|TRBV28|-
TGTGCCAGCAGTTTCCCAGGGGGGCTAGAGGAGTTCTTC
CASSFPGGLEEFF
>TRBJ1-1|-|TRBV19|TRBD1
TGTGCCAGTAGTATAGATCAGAGACAGGGGAATACTGAAGCTTTCTTT
CASSIDQRQGNTEAFF
>TRBJ2-1|-|TRBV19|-
TGTGCCAGTAGTATTGCCAGTCGCTCCTACAATGAGCAGTTCTTC
CASSIASRSYNEQFF
>TRBJ1-4|-|TRBV7-3|-
TGTGCCAGCAGCTTTCCCCAACAGGGCACAACTAATGAAAAACTGTTTTTT
CASSFPQQGTTNEKLFF
>TRBJ2-7|-|TRBV5-6|-
TGTGCCAGCAGTCCGACCGTCTCCTACGAGCAGTACTTC
CASSPTVSYEQYF
>TRBJ2-3|-|TRBV5-1|TRBD2
TGCGCCAGCAGCTGGAGCGGGGGAGGCACAGATACGCAGTATTTT
CASSWSGGGTDTQYF
>TRBJ2-3|once|TRBV27|TRBD1
TGTGCCAGCAGTCTCGGGACAGGAAGCACAGATACGCAGTATTTT
CASSLGTGSTDTQYF
>TRBJ2-1|-|TRBV27|TRBD1
TGTGCCAGCAGCTTAGAAGGGACAGGCTACAATGAGCAGTTCTTC
CASSLEGTGYNEQFF